A single sample gave rise to the 27 T cell receptor beta chains below, sequenced in a study of cytotoxic CD8 clonotypes in ibrutinib-treated CLL. Here immunoSEQ multiplex PCR was the method, and the copy in TCRdb shows in-frame clones only, minus some. This sample carries over 150,000 clones, approximately 68% of them seen once, and the ten largest clones take about an eighth. The sequences come from PBMCs, collected after 24 months of ibrutinib treatment. The receptor source for this set is a human donor with chronic lymphocytic leukemia.

This clone was counted a few times. The J gene is TRBJ2-1, the V gene TRBV10-3, with D tentatively TRBD2 (6 bases). This CDR3 has 16 amino acids. V was pared by 6 bases and J by 0 bases, with 15 bases between. Germline CDR1 ENHRY, CDR2 SYGVKD. CDR3 region: CAIRGPGTDSYNEQFF. DNA of the CDR3: TGTGCCATCAGGGGTCCCGGGACTGACTCCTACAATGAGCAGTTCTTC.

CDR3 sequence reads: CAISESLAGGPNEQFF. The CDR3 region has the DNA TGTGCCATCAGTGAGTCCCTAGCGGGAGGGCCCAATGAGCAGTTCTTC. V gene TRBV10-3 combines with J gene TRBJ2-1, with 12 bases identical to TRBD2. Germline CDR1 ENHRY, CDR2 SYGVKD. The CDR3 is made up of 16 amino acids. The V segment lost 0 bases and the J segment 6 bases; nucleotides outside the gene matches: 3.

This chain connects TRBV6-5 to TRBJ2-3, with D uncertain. CDR3 length: 14 amino acids. V dropped 3 bases and J dropped 2 bases, with 9 bases sitting between them. Germline V gene sequence: CDR1 MNHEY, CDR2 SVGAGI. CDR3 nucleotides: TGTGCCAGCAGTTATGGCGGAGTCACAGATACGCAGTATTTT. This translates into CASSYGGVTDTQYF.

This clone was found many times. The chain is built from TRBV28 and TRBJ2-2; D is perhaps TRBD1 (6 bases). Looked up from germline, CDR1 is MDHEN and CDR2 is SYDVKM. The CDR3 contains 15 residues. V was pared by 2 bases and J by 5 bases, with 12 bases between. CDR3 bases: TGTGCCAGCAGTTTACCACAGGGTGGAACCGGGGAGCTGTTTTTT. It encodes CASSLPQGGTGELFF.

This chain joins TRBV7-2 and TRBJ2-5, with 10 nucleotides matching TRBD1. V shed 8 bases, J shed 1 base, and the junction held 7 bases outside the gene matches. From germline, CDR1 is SGHTA and CDR2 FQGNSA. The CDR3 runs to 15 residues. CDR3 amino acids: CASSTGGAGQETQYF. In DNA form, the CDR3 reads TGTGCCAGCTCGACAGGGGGCGCGGGCCAAGAGACCCAGTACTTC.

This clone was found once. This chain uses TRBV6-5 with TRBJ1-5; the D is unclear. V was cut by 0 bases and J by 3 bases, with 9 bases left in between. Germline V gene data show CDR1 as MNHEY and CDR2 as SVGAGI. The CDR3 is 15 residues long. CDR3 nucleotides: TGTGCCAGCAGTTACTCGGTGACTACCAATCAGCCCCAGCATTTT. This translates into CASSYSVTTNQPQHF.

The chain has TRBV29-1 and TRBJ2-2; TRBD1 agrees at 9 bases. The ends lost 6 bases at V and 0 bases at J; junction bases unmatched: 2. CDR1 and CDR2 from the germline V gene are SQVTM and ANQGSEA. The CDR3 is 14 residues long. The CDR3 sequence is CSVRTGANTGELFF. CDR3 nucleotides: TGCAGCGTAAGGACAGGGGCGAACACCGGGGAGCTGTTTTTT.

CDR3 DNA sequence: TGCGCCAGCAGCCACGGACAGTTTACAGATACGCAGTATTTT. This codes for CASSHGQFTDTQYF. The rearrangement joins TRBV4-3 to TRBJ2-3; D might be TRBD1 (6 bases). This CDR3 is 14 amino acids long. Per germline, CDR1 LGHNA and CDR2 YSLEER. With 3 bases removed from V and 3 bases from J, the gap between germline ends came to 10 bases.

The chain combines TRBV27 with TRBJ1-1; a possible D gene is TRBD1 (5 bases). The CDR3 is made up of 14 amino acids. Germline CDR1 is MNHEY and CDR2 is SMNVEV (reference sequence). Trimming removed 2 bases at V and 4 bases at J, with 11 bases between. CDR3 protein: CASSLRGSGTEAFF. The CDR3, as DNA: TGTGCCAGCAGTTTAAGGGGTAGTGGCACTGAAGCTTTCTTT.

The chain has TRBV27 and TRBJ2-1; weak D call: TRBD2 (6 bases). This CDR3 has 14 residues. The germline V gene has CDR1 MNHEY and CDR2 SMNVEV (reference sequence). V shed 2 bases and J shed 5 bases, with 10 bases lying between them. The CDR3 bases are TGTGCCAGCAGTTTAAGCCTAGCGCACAATGAGCAGTTCTTC. This codes for CASSLSLAHNEQFF.

This chain connects TRBV5-6 to TRBJ2-4, with D uncertain. There are 16 residues in the CDR3. V lost 4 bases to trimming and J lost 8 bases, with 22 bases between them. Germline CDR1 is SGHDT and CDR2 is YYEEEE. The CDR3 protein is CASSPKASPVTHIQYF. As DNA, the CDR3 is TGTGCCAGCAGCCCAAAGGCGAGCCCGGTGACGCACATTCAGTACTTC. The full variable domain, in which reference TRBV5-6 and TRBJ2-4 provide the parts outside the CDR3, is DAGVTQSPTHLIKTRGQQVTLRCSPKSGHDTVSWYQQALGQGPQFIFQYYEEEERQRGNFPDRFSGHQFPNYSSELNVNALLLGDSALYLCASSPKASPVTHIQYFGAGTRLSVL.

The chain uses TRBV4-2 and TRBJ2-1; weak D call: TRBD2 (6 bases). The CDR3 contains 14 residues. Germline CDR1 LGHNA, CDR2 YNFKEQ. V lost 3 bases to trimming and J lost 9 bases, with 15 bases between them. CDR3 protein: CASSHTGERGEQFF. The CDR3 DNA sequence: TGTGCCAGCAGCCATACGGGAGAGAGGGGTGAGCAGTTCTTC.

The table lists this clone with a few counts. The chain links TRBV7-7 to TRBJ2-5, with D perhaps being TRBD1 or TRBD2 (6 bases each). The germline V and J ends were trimmed by 1 base and 1 base, with 13 bases remaining between them. This CDR3 has 16 residues. The germline gives CDR1 SSHAT, CDR2 FNYEAQ (reference sequence). CDR3 DNA sequence: TGTGCCAGCAGCTTAGTAGGAGGGGGGACCCAAGAGACCCAGTACTTC. It encodes CASSLVGGGTQETQYF. Full variable domain (rest looked up from reference TRBV7-7 and TRBJ2-5): GAGVSQSPRYKVTKRGQDVTLRCDPISSHATLYWYQQALGQGPEFLTYFNYEAQPDKSGLPSDRFSAERPEGSISTLTIQRTEQRDSAMYRCASSLVGGGTQETQYFGPGTRLLVL.

For this clone: The germline gene is not matched at one end of the junction; a read error may be the cause. The rearrangement joins TRBV7-7 to TRBJ2-5, with a possible D match to TRBD2 (5 bases). CDR1 is SSHAT and CDR2 is FNYEAQ in the germline V gene (reference sequence). This CDR3 is 15 amino acids long. The CDR3 DNA follows: TGTGCTAGCAGCTTAGGGCGGCAAAGAGGGGAGACCCAGTACTTC. This encodes CASSLGRQRGETQYF.

The chain carries TRBV23-1 and TRBJ2-5; possible D gene TRBD2, 5 bases. TRBV23-1 is an open reading frame whose function is uncertain. The CDR3 is 15 amino acids. Trimming left V 8 bases short and J 3 bases short, with 19 bases between. The CDR3 is CASCPQAAVKETQYF. The CDR3 DNA follows: TGCGCCAGCTGTCCCCAAGCGGCCGTAAAAGAGACCCAGTACTTC.

This rearrangement joins TRBV6-5 to TRBJ2-7; the match to TRBD2 covers 7 bases. This CDR3 is built from 16 residues. V trimming: 0 bases; J trimming: 3 bases; junction bases outside the gene matches: 8. CDR1 is MNHEY, CDR2 SVGAGI, per germline. CDR3 region: CASSYSIFAGVYEQYF. CDR3 bases: TGTGCCAGCAGTTACTCGATCTTTGCGGGAGTCTACGAGCAGTACTTC.

The chain uses TRBV15 and TRBJ1-2; 9 positions match TRBD1. V lost 8 bases to trimming and J lost 8 bases; unmatched junction nucleotides: 12. The CDR3 contains 14 residues. The germline CDR1 and CDR2 sequences are LNHNV and YYDKDF (reference sequence). This chain's CDR3 is CATRKTYRGLGYTF. Written as DNA, the CDR3 is TGTGCCACCCGAAAAACTTACAGGGGGCTGGGCTACACCTTC.

This CDR3 reads CASSLYRGAYYGYTF. DNA for the CDR3: TGTGCCAGCAGTTTATACCGGGGGGCTTACTATGGCTACACCTTC. V is TRBV28 and J is TRBJ1-2; D is perhaps TRBD1 (6 bases). Germline-derived CDR1 and CDR2 are MDHEN and SYDVKM. V was trimmed by 1 base and J by 3 bases, leaving 12 bases between them. The CDR3 is 15 residues long.

The J gene is TRBJ1-2, the V gene TRBV19; no clear D. The CDR3 consists of 15 residues. The germline V gene has CDR1 LNHDA and CDR2 SQIVND (reference sequence). The germline V and J ends were trimmed by 5 bases and 3 bases, with 16 bases remaining between them. This CDR3 reads CASSPQASGDYGYTF. In DNA form, the CDR3 reads TGTGCCAGTAGTCCGCAGGCGAGTGGGGACTATGGCTACACCTTC. Variable domain in full (rest from reference TRBV19 and TRBJ1-2): DGGITQSPKYLFRKEGQNVTLSCEQNLNHDAMYWYRQDPGQGLRLIYYSQIVNDFQKGDIAEGYSVSREKKESFPLTVTSAQKNPTAFYLCASSPQASGDYGYTFGSGTRLTVV.

V gene TRBV9 combines with J gene TRBJ2-5; possibly TRBD1 or TRBD2 for D (5 bases each). The CDR3 consists of 15 residues. Germline V gene sequence: CDR1 SGDLS, CDR2 YYNGEE. The V and J ends lost 2 bases and 7 bases respectively, with 18 bases between them. CDR3 residues: CASSVGTARPVTQYF. CDR3 in DNA: TGTGCCAGCAGCGTGGGGACCGCCCGGCCAGTGACCCAGTACTTC.

CDR3 bases: TGTGCCAGCAGGCCGCAGACCAGGACAAGCCAAGAGACCCAGTACTTC. Its protein product is CASRPQTRTSQETQYF. The chain has TRBV7-6 and TRBJ2-5; tentative D call: TRBD1 (5 bases). This CDR3 region has 16 residues. CDR1 is SGHVS and CDR2 is FNYEAQ in the germline V gene. V was cut by 6 bases and J by 1 base, with 18 bases left in between.

The chain carries TRBV6-1 and TRBJ1-2; D is ambiguous. V shed 3 bases and J shed 7 bases, with 18 bases lying between them. CDR1 MNHNS and CDR2 SASEGT come from the germline V gene. The CDR3 loop spans 15 amino acids. The CDR3 coding sequence is TGTGCCAGCAGTGAGGGCCCAGGAACCCGTACTGGCTACACCTTC. Translating gives CASSEGPGTRTGYTF.

The rearrangement joins TRBV15 to TRBJ2-1; tentatively, D is TRBD2 (6 bases). Per the germline V gene, CDR1 is LNHNV and CDR2 is YYDKDF (reference sequence). V lost 0 bases and J 7 bases, leaving 13 bases between the germline ends. The CDR3 totals 15 residues. The chain's CDR3 is CATSRDPGEGNEQFF. In DNA form, the CDR3 reads TGTGCCACCAGCAGAGACCCGGGAGAAGGGAATGAGCAGTTCTTC.

V gene TRBV5-4 combines with J gene TRBJ2-3, with 13 positions matching TRBD2. The germline CDR1 and CDR2 sequences are SGHNT and YYREEE (reference sequence). The CDR3 extends over 15 amino acids. With V trimmed by 3 bases and J by 3 bases, 1 base remained unmatched. CDR3 residues: CASSSGLAGTDTQYF. The CDR3 DNA sequence: TGTGCCAGCAGCTCGGGACTAGCGGGGACAGATACGCAGTATTTT.

V is TRBV9 and J is TRBJ2-1; 7 bases agree with TRBD1. Germline loops: CDR1 SGDLS, CDR2 YYNGEE. The length of the CDR3 is 19 residues. V lost 6 bases, J lost 7 bases, and 25 bases stayed unmatched. The CDR3 loop is CASTTHLSGRGSLGNEQFF. DNA for the CDR3: TGTGCCAGCACAACCCACCTCAGTGGCAGGGGGAGTTTAGGGAATGAGCAGTTCTTC.

This clone occurred once. The chain links TRBV5-6 to TRBJ2-7, with unresolved D. V was trimmed by 2 bases and J by 7 bases, leaving 13 bases between them. The CDR3 is made up of 13 amino acids. Looked up from germline, CDR1 is SGHDT and CDR2 is YYEEEE. The DNA for the CDR3 is TGTGCCAGCAGCTTAGAGTTTCGGAATGAGCAGTACTTC. Translated, it gives CASSLEFRNEQYF.

The J gene is TRBJ2-2, the V gene TRBV12-5, with TRBD1 identical over 7 bases. The CDR3 runs 15 residues. The germline V gene has CDR1 LGHNT and CDR2 FRNRAP. Germline trimming cut 0 bases from V and 3 bases from J; bases unmatched to any gene: 1. The CDR3 loop is CASGLVQGYTGELFF. For the CDR3, the DNA is TGTGCTAGTGGTTTGGTACAGGGGTACACCGGGGAGCTGTTTTTT.